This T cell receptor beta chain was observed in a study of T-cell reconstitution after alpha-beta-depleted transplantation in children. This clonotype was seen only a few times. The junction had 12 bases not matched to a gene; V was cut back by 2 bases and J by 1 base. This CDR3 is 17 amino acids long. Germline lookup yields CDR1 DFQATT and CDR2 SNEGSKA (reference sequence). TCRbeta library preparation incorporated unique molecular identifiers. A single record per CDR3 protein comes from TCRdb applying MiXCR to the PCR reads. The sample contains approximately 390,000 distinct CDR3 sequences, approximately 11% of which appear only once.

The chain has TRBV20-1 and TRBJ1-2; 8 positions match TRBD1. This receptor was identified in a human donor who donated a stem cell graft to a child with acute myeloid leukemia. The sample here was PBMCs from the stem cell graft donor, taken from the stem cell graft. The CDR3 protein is CSARLRQGLWVNYGYTF. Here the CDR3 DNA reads TGCAGTGCTAGATTAAGACAGGGGTTATGGGTTAACTATGGCTACACCTTC.